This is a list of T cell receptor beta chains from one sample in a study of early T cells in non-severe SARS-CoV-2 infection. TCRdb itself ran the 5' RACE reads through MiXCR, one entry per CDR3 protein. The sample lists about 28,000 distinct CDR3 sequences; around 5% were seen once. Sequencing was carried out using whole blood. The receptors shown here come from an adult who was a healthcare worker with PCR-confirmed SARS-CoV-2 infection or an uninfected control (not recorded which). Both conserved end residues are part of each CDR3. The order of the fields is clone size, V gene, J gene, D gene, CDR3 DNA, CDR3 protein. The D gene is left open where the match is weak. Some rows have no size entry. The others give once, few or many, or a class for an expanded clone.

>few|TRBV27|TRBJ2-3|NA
TGTGCCAGCAGTAACAGCGATACGCAGTATTTT
CASSNSDTQYF
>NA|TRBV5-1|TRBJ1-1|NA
TGCGCCAGCAGCTTGGGAACAGGGCGGGACACTGAAGCTTTCTTT
CASSLGTGRDTEAFF
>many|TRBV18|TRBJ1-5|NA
TGTGCCAGCTCAAATGAGAATTTGAGCAATCAGCCCCAGCATTTT
CASSNENLSNQPQHF
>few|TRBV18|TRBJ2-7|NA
TGTGCCAGCTCGGAGGGACAGTCCTACGAGCAGTACTTC
CASSEGQSYEQYF
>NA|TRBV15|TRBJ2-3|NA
TGTGCCACCAGCAGAGATCGGGGGACCTCCGGCACAGATACGCAGTATTTT
CATSRDRGTSGTDTQYF
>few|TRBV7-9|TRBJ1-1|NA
TGTGCCAGCAGCCCAACGAACACTGAAGCTTTCTTT
CASSPTNTEAFF
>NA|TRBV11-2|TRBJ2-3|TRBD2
TGTGCCAGCAGCTTGAGCAGACTAGCGGGAGCAACCACAGATACGCAGTATTTT
CASSLSRLAGATTDTQYF
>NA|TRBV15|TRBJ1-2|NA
TGTGCCACCAGCCCAACTGAGGGGATCTATGGCTACACCTTC
CATSPTEGIYGYTF
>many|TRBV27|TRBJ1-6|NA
TGTGCCAGCGGGTGGGGCGCGAGGAATTCACCCCTCCACTTT
CASGWGARNSPLHF
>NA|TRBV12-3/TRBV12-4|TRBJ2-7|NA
TGTGCCAGCCGCCAAACGGCCTCCCACGAGCAGTACTTC
CASRQTASHEQYF
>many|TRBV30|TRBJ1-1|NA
TGTGCCTGGAGTGTACAGCGGCCTGAAGCTTTCTTT
CAWSVQRPEAFF
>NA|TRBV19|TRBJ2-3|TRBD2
TGTGCCAGTAGTATTCGGGGGGCAGATACGCAGTATTTT
CASSIRGADTQYF
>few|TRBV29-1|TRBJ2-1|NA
TGCAGCGTGCCAGGGCTACGCAATGAGCAGTTCTTC
CSVPGLRNEQFF
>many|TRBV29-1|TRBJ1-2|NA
TGCAGCGGGGTCAACAGTTATGGCTACACCTTC
CSGVNSYGYTF
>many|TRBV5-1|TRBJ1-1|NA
TGCGCCAGCAGCTTTGACAGGAGTCTTGAAGCTTTCTTT
CASSFDRSLEAFF
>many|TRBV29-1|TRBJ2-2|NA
TGCAGCGTTATAATGTCCCCCGGGGAGCTGTTTTTT
CSVIMSPGELFF
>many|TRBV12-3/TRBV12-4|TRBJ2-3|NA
TGTGCCAGCAGTTCCGGGGAGTCTAGCACAGATACGCAGTATTTT
CASSSGESSTDTQYF
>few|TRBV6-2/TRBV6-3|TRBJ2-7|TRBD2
TGTGCCAGCACCCCAGTGGTATCGGGGGGAGAGATGTCCTACGAGCAGTACTTC
CASTPVVSGGEMSYEQYF
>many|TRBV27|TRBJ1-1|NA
TGTGCCAGCAGCCCATTGGACAGAATGAACACTGAAGCTTTCTTT
CASSPLDRMNTEAFF
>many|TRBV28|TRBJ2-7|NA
TGTGCCAGCAGCTGGGGGTTCTCCTACGAGCAGTACTTC
CASSWGFSYEQYF
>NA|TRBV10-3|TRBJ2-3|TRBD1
TGTGCCATCAGTCTCGATGACAGGGTATCGTTAGATACGCAGTATTTT
CAISLDDRVSLDTQYF
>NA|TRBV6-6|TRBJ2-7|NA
TGTGCCAGCAGTTCCGGACATATGGGGGAGCAGTACTTC
CASSSGHMGEQYF
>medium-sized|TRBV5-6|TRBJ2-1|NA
TGTGCCAGCAGCGGGGTAATATTGAATGAGCAGTTCTTC
CASSGVILNEQFF
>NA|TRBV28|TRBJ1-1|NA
TGTGCCAGCAGTTTATCGACAGGTTTCACTGAAGCTTTCTTT
CASSLSTGFTEAFF
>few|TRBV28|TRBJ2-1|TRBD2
TGTGCCAGCAGCCTACTAGCGGGAGCAGTAGAGCAGTTCTTC
CASSLLAGAVEQFF
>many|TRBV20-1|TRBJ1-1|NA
TGCAGTGCTAGAGTCTTAAATGGGGCTGAAGCTTTCTTT
CSARVLNGAEAFF
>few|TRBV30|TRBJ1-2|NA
TGTGCCTGGGAAAGGGGAAGAGGTTCTAACTATGGCTACACCTTC
CAWERGRGSNYGYTF